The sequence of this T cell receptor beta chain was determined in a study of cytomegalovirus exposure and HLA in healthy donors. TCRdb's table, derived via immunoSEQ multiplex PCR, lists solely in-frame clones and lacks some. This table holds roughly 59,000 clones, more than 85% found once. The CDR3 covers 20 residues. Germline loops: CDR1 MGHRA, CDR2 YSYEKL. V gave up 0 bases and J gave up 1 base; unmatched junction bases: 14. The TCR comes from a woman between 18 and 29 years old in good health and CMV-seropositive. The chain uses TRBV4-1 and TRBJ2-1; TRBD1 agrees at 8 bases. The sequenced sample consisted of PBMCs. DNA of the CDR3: TGCGCCAGCAGCCAAGATCAAGGCAGGGGGCGCTTAGGGTCCTACAATGAGCAGTTCTTC. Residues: CASSQDQGRGRLGSYNEQFF.